A selection of T cell receptor beta chains follows, all from one sample in a study of T cell changes during pregnancy in multiple sclerosis. Profiling relied on immunoSEQ multiplex PCR, and the TCRdb table lists in-frame clones only, not all of them. This repertoire shows under 45,000 clones, approximately 91% found once; its top ten account for around 7%. The material sequenced was CD8+ T cells from peripheral blood mononuclear cells, taken in the third trimester of pregnancy. The receptors here all came from a female donor with multiple sclerosis, enrolled in a pregnancy study. CDR3s leave out the opening cysteine and the closing phenylalanine or tryptophan. Clone size appears in some rows only: once, few, many, or a class for an expanded clone.

.,TRBV5-3,TRBJ2-3,ARSLAATSGNSTDTQY
.,TRBV7-2,TRBJ2-3,ASSLALAGRELASTDTQY
.,TRBV11-2,TRBJ2-1,ASSSLTSGGGNEQF
.,TRBV4-3,TRBJ2-7,ASSQDRGNYEQY
.,TRBV28,TRBJ2-1,ASNPVTSGIYNEQF
.,TRBV18,TRBJ2-5,ASSPTKGQIGTRNQETQY
.,TRBV5-6,TRBJ2-5,ASSLGEYQETQY
.,TRBV7-9,TRBJ2-5,ASSAPAIAGVGETQY
.,TRBV4-3,TRBJ1-5,ASSQDTGTANNQPQH
.,TRBV18,TRBJ2-1,ASSPIQGSGNEQF
.,TRBV7-8,TRBJ2-7,ASSSQLLAGSSYEQY
once,TRBV27,TRBJ2-7,ASSLDRGYEQY
.,TRBV6-6,TRBJ2-1,AITSLPEGEQF
.,TRBV9,TRBJ2-7,ASSVAAGFRYEQY
.,TRBV7-9,TRBJ1-4,ASSSTGGNEKLF